These 23 T cell receptor beta chains originate from one sample sequenced in a study of blood T cell repertoires in COVID-19 (TCRdb year 2020). Receptors were amplified or captured by the immunoSEQ multiplex PCR assay. Not all clones reach the TCRdb copy of this immuneACCESS table, which keeps in-frame sequences only. Checked studies attribute under half of the gap to unresolved V genes and leave the rest unexplained. Counted in this sample were approximately 180,000 clones; 88% of them appeared once. The ten largest clonotypes hold approximately 5.6% of the sample. Source material: peripheral blood. Receptors were obtained from a man aged 40-49 years with active or convalescent COVID-19.

V is TRBV18 and J is TRBJ1-2; 7 nucleotides agree with TRBD1. Germline loops: CDR1 KGHSH, CDR2 LQKENI. V lost 4 bases and J lost 8; bases outside the gene matches: 10. This CDR3 region has 14 residues. The CDR3 bases are TGTGCCAGCTCACACTCCGGGACAGAAGTCGGCTACACCTTC. Translated: CASSHSGTEVGYTF.

The chain recombines TRBV5-6 with TRBJ1-3; D is unresolved. CDR3 size: 16 residues. The ends were cut back, 1 base at V and 0 bases at J, with 11 bases in the middle. Looked up from germline, CDR1 is SGHDT and CDR2 is YYEEEE. The CDR3 nucleotides read TGTGCCAGCAGCTTGCTGCCAGGCGACTCTGGAAACACCATATATTTT. Protein: CASSLLPGDSGNTIYF.

J is TRBJ1-5 and V is TRBV10-3, with a tentative D call TRBD1 (6 bases). Germline values: CDR1 ENHRY, CDR2 SYGVKD. Trimming cost V 2 bases and J 0 bases, with 11 bases left between them. This CDR3 has 16 residues. The CDR3 here is CAISEATGISNQPQHF. DNA for the CDR3: TGTGCCATCAGTGAGGCGACAGGTATTAGCAATCAGCCCCAGCATTTT.

This clone was seen only a few times. The chain recombines TRBV30 with TRBJ1-1; the match to TRBD1 covers 7 bases. The V gene end was trimmed by 1 base and the J gene end by 1 base; junction bases not matched to a gene: 3. Germline V gene lookup returns CDR1 GTSNPN and CDR2 SVGIG (reference sequence). The CDR3 has 14 residues. The CDR3 region is CAWSEAGGNTEAFF. The DNA for the CDR3 is TGTGCCTGGAGTGAGGCAGGGGGGAACACTGAAGCTTTCTTT.

The chain recombines TRBV7-9 with TRBJ1-2; no reliable D call. The CDR3 consists of 13 residues. With 1 base removed from V and 6 bases from J, the gap between germline ends came to 9 bases. Germline V CDR1 and CDR2: SEHNR, FQNEAQ (reference sequence). This chain's CDR3 is CASSLGALDGYTF. The CDR3 DNA reads as TGTGCCAGCAGCTTAGGAGCGTTGGATGGCTACACCTTC. Full variable domain (rest looked up from reference TRBV7-9 and TRBJ1-2): DTGVSQNPRHKITKRGQNVTFRCDPISEHNRLYWYRQTLGQGPEFLTYFQNEAQLEKSRLLSDRFSAERPKGSFSTLEIQRTEQGDSAMYLCASSLGALDGYTFGSGTRLTVV.

The V call is TRBV10-3, the J call TRBJ1-5, with 7 bases identical to TRBD1. The germline CDR1 and CDR2 sequences are ENHRY and SYGVKD. With 0 bases clipped from V and 7 bases from J, the junction kept 3 bases outside the gene matches. The CDR3 loop spans 14 amino acids. DNA for the CDR3: TGTGCCATCAGTGAGTCGGCAGGGGGACAGCCCCAGCATTTT. It specifies CAISESAGGQPQHF.

The genes are TRBV30 and TRBJ2-2, with TRBD1 matching over 9 bases. Germline V CDR1 and CDR2: GTSNPN, SVGIG (reference sequence). The CDR3 is made up of 14 amino acids. V shed 8 bases, J shed 0 bases, and the junction held 4 bases outside the gene matches. CDR3 nucleotides: TGTGCCGGCGACAGGGGGTCGAACACCGGGGAGCTGTTTTTT. As protein: CAGDRGSNTGELFF. The full variable domain, rest sourced from reference TRBV30 and TRBJ2-2, is SQTIHQWPATLVQPVGSPLSLECTVEGTSNPNLYWYRQAAGRGLQLLFYSVGIGQISSEVPQNLSASRPQDRQFILSSKKLLLSDSGFYLCAGDRGSNTGELFFGEGSRLTVL.

This clone came up a few times. The CDR3 coding sequence is TGTGCCAGCAGCGGAATCCGGGACAGGGGGCAGCCCCAGCATTTT. It specifies CASSGIRDRGQPQHF. This rearrangement joins TRBV7-2 to TRBJ1-5; 11 bases line up with TRBD1. The CDR3 is 15 amino acids. Germline CDR1 SGHTA, CDR2 FQGNSA. Unmatched junction bases numbered 7, after V lost 5 bases and J lost 7 bases.

The chain couples TRBV30 to TRBJ2-7; possibly TRBD2 for D (6 bases). Trimming left V 4 bases short and J 6 bases short, with 16 bases between. The CDR3 runs 13 residues. CDR1 and CDR2 from the germline V gene are GTSNPN and SVGIG (reference sequence). The CDR3 loop is CAWNKVRGGEQYF. As DNA, the CDR3 is TGTGCCTGGAACAAGGTTAGGGGAGGCGAGCAGTACTTC. Full variable domain (outside the CDR3, taken from reference TRBV30 and TRBJ2-7): SQTIHQWPATLVQPVGSPLSLECTVEGTSNPNLYWYRQAAGRGLQLLFYSVGIGQISSEVPQNLSASRPQDRQFILSSKKLLLSDSGFYLCAWNKVRGGEQYFGPGTRLTVT.

The chain recombines TRBV19 with TRBJ1-2, with 9 nucleotides matching TRBD1. The CDR3 runs 15 residues. After removal of 0 bases from V and 8 bases from J, the junction contained 7 bases not matched to a gene. Germline V CDR1 and CDR2: LNHDA, SQIVND (reference sequence). CDR3 residues: CASSIELRTGVGYTF. CDR3 in DNA: TGTGCCAGTAGTATAGAACTGAGGACAGGGGTCGGCTACACCTTC.

The rearrangement joins TRBV6-6 to TRBJ2-1, with D possibly being TRBD1 (6 bases). Germline CDR1 reads MNHNY; CDR2 reads SVGAGI (reference sequence). The V and J ends lost 0 bases and 13 bases respectively, with 13 bases between them. The CDR3 is 13 amino acids. The CDR3 sequence is CASSYSRQGLQFF. CDR3 nucleotide sequence: TGTGCCAGCAGTTACTCGAGGCAGGGGTTACAGTTCTTC.

The chain recombines TRBV24-1 with TRBJ2-3, with 13 bases lining up with TRBD2. V lost 5 bases to trimming and J lost 3 bases; unmatched junction nucleotides: 4. The CDR3 consists of 16 residues. The germline V gene has CDR1 KGHDR and CDR2 SFDVKD. CDR3: CATSGRTSGGTDTQYF. The CDR3 region has the DNA TGTGCCACCAGTGGGCGGACTAGCGGGGGTACAGATACGCAGTATTTT.

The CDR3 protein is CASSTSGGGNEQFF. The CDR3 bases are TGTGCCAGCAGCACAAGCGGGGGGGGCAATGAGCAGTTCTTC. The genes are TRBV7-2 and TRBJ2-1; 10 nucleotides line up with TRBD2. The CDR3 contains 14 residues. Unmatched junction bases numbered 4, after V lost 5 bases and J lost 6 bases. Per the germline V gene, CDR1 is SGHTA and CDR2 is FQGNSA. The complete variable domain, with remaining parts taken from reference TRBV7-2 and TRBJ2-1, reads GAGVSQSPSNKVTEKGKDVELRCDPISGHTALYWYRQSLGQGLEFLIYFQGNSAPDKSGLPSDRFSAERTGGSVSTLTIQRTQQEDSAVYLCASSTSGGGNEQFFGPGTRLTVL.

This chain's CDR3 is CASSLVPIVVNEQFF. The CDR3 DNA follows: TGTGCCAGCAGCTTAGTCCCCATAGTAGTTAATGAGCAGTTCTTC. This rearrangement joins TRBV7-2 to TRBJ2-1; no clear D. V was shortened by 1 base and J by 7 bases, with 14 bases between the two germline ends. Germline V gene sequence: CDR1 SGHTA, CDR2 FQGNSA. The CDR3 is 15 amino acids.

The chain has TRBV9 and TRBJ1-4, with D unresolved. The CDR3 is 15 amino acids. Trimming shortened V by 2 bases and J by 0 bases, and 8 bases separated the two germline ends. Germline values: CDR1 SGDLS, CDR2 YYNGEE. CDR3 DNA sequence: TGTGCCAGCAGCGTTGGTACGGCAACTAATGAAAAACTGTTTTTT. As protein: CASSVGTATNEKLFF.

For the CDR3, the DNA is TGTGCCAGCAGCTTTGGGGGCTTGAACACCGGGGAGCTGTTTTTT. Translating it yields CASSFGGLNTGELFF. The chain combines TRBV7-9 with TRBJ2-2; TRBD1 is a possible D gene (6 bases). Trimming removed 3 bases from V and 1 base from J, with 9 bases in between. Per germline, CDR1 SEHNR and CDR2 FQNEAQ (reference sequence). CDR3 length: 15 amino acids.

The rearrangement links TRBV18 to TRBJ1-5; maybe TRBD1 (6 bases). This CDR3 comprises 11 residues. V was clipped by 2 bases and J by 11 bases, with 7 bases between them. Germline V lookup: CDR1 KGHSH, CDR2 LQKENI. The CDR3 DNA reads TGTGCCAGCTCACCAGGACAGACCCAGCATTTT. It translates to CASSPGQTQHF.

The rearrangement links TRBV19 to TRBJ2-3, with 7 nucleotides matching TRBD2. Trimming at V came to 3 bases and at J to 6 bases, leaving 0 bases not matched to a gene. CDR3 length: 12 amino acids. CDR1 and CDR2 (germline): LNHDA, SQIVND (reference sequence). The CDR3 nucleotides are TGTGCCAGTAGTATGGGAGGGGATACGCAGTATTTT. Translating gives CASSMGGDTQYF.

Many counts were recorded for this clone. The rearrangement uses TRBV29-1 and TRBJ2-2; 8 positions match TRBD1. This CDR3 region has 14 residues. The trim removed 5 bases at V and 6 bases at J, leaving 8 bases unmatched. Germline lookup yields CDR1 SQVTM and CDR2 ANQGSEA. This CDR3 is CSVPGQVNPGELFF. As DNA, the CDR3 is TGCAGCGTTCCGGGACAGGTGAATCCCGGGGAGCTGTTTTTT.

The genes are TRBV23-1 and TRBJ1-2, with 9 bases matching TRBD1. TRBV23-1 is an open reading frame whose function is uncertain. CDR3 length equals 18 residues. The ends lost 2 bases at V and 4 bases at J; junction bases unmatched: 14. CDR3 nucleotides: TGCGCCAGCAGTCAAAACCTCGATTGGGGACAGGGCTGCTATGGCTACACCTTC. Its protein product is CASSQNLDWGQGCYGYTF.

Regarding this clone: A read error may produce the germline difference seen at one junction end. The chain employs TRBV6-5 and TRBJ2-1; perhaps TRBD2 as D (5 bases). Germline CDR1 MNHEY, CDR2 SVGAGI. The CDR3 loop spans 14 amino acids. CDR3 bases: TGTGCCAGCAGGTCAGAGGTTGAGGGCAATCAGCAGTTCTTC. Protein sequence: CASRSEVEGNQQFF.

V is TRBV5-6 and J is TRBJ1-5, with D unresolved. V lost 4 bases to trimming and J lost 5 bases, with 10 bases between them. There are 13 residues in the CDR3. CDR1 SGHDT and CDR2 YYEEEE come from the germline V gene. The CDR3 coding sequence is TGTGCCAGCAGCAAAGACACGGATCAGCCCCAGCATTTT. This encodes CASSKDTDQPQHF.

The chain employs TRBV12-5 and TRBJ1-2; 9 nucleotides line up with TRBD1. This CDR3 has 13 residues. The J segment lost 8 bases and the V segment lost 1 base, leaving 2 bases of the junction unmatched. CDR1 is LGHNT and CDR2 is FRNRAP in the germline V gene. CDR3 coding DNA: TGTGCTAGTGGTTTGGACAGGGGGCTGGGCTACACCTTC. Translating gives CASGLDRGLGYTF.